The 17 T cell receptor beta chains reported below all come from one sample, sequenced in a study of cytomegalovirus exposure and HLA in healthy donors. A multiplex PCR was run with 60 Vbeta primers and 13 Jbeta primers. The protocol was immunoSEQ multiplex PCR, while the TCRdb copy is restricted to in-frame clones and leaves out a portion. The sample shows about 97,000 clones, 55% to 80% of them seen only once. Sequencing input: PBMCs. Receptors originate from a man aged 40-50 years in good health and CMV-seronegative.

The chain links TRBV6-1 to TRBJ1-1; D remains ambiguous. The CDR3 totals 14 residues. Trimming shortened V by 4 bases and J by 9 bases, and 18 bases separated the two germline ends. CDR1 is MNHNS and CDR2 is SASEGT in the germline V gene. The CDR3 nucleotides read TGTGCCAGCAGTGGATGGGGAGTAGCCTACAAAGCTTTCTTT. Amino acid sequence: CASSGWGVAYKAFF.

This clone was observed many times. The chain is built from TRBV6-5 and TRBJ2-2, with TRBD1 identical over 7 bases. The CDR3 has 15 residues. Germline values: CDR1 MNHEY, CDR2 SVGAGI. With V trimmed by 1 base and J by 3 bases, 2 bases remained unmatched. Here the CDR3 DNA reads TGTGCCAGCAGTTACTACAGGGGTTACACCGGGGAGCTGTTTTTT. Protein: CASSYYRGYTGELFF.

The rearrangement uses TRBV4-1 and TRBJ2-7; TRBD2 agrees at 12 bases. The CDR3 extends over 18 amino acids. Germline V gives CDR1 MGHRA, CDR2 YSYEKL. V shed 0 bases, J shed 0 bases, and the junction held 6 bases outside the gene matches. The CDR3 spells CASSQEVLAGGLSYEQYF. CDR3 nucleotides: TGCGCCAGCAGCCAAGAGGTGCTAGCGGGGGGGCTCTCCTACGAGCAGTACTTC.

The chain couples TRBV5-1 to TRBJ2-5, with D hard to call. The CDR3 has 15 residues. Germline V gene data show CDR1 as SGHRS and CDR2 as YFSETQ. Trimming left V 4 bases short and J 4 bases short, with 17 bases between. CDR3 bases: TGCGCCAGCAGCGGAATCCTTGGGCCTCCAGAGACCCAGTACTTC. Residues: CASSGILGPPETQYF.

The genes are TRBV7-2 and TRBJ2-5; 8 positions agree with TRBD2. CDR1 and CDR2 from the germline V gene are SGHTA and FQGNSA. V was pared by 3 bases and J by 1 base, with 4 bases of the junction left unmatched. The CDR3 runs to 15 residues. DNA for the CDR3: TGTGCCAGCAGCTTTAGCGGGATTCCCCAAGAGACCCAGTACTTC. The encoded protein is CASSFSGIPQETQYF.

CDR3 coding DNA: TGTGCCAGCAGTGAATTGAGTGGGACTGGGGCCTACGAGCAGTACTTC. It specifies CASSELSGTGAYEQYF. The rearrangement uses TRBV25-1 and TRBJ2-7, with D perhaps TRBD2 (6 bases). CDR1 is MGHDK, CDR2 SYGVNS, per germline. CDR3 size: 16 residues. The V gene lost 1 base and the J gene lost 2 bases, with 15 bases spanning the gap.

The chain couples TRBV4-2 to TRBJ2-7; D not resolved. Germline V CDR1 and CDR2: LGHNA, YNFKEQ. This CDR3 has 14 amino acids. V gave up 1 base and J gave up 2 bases, with 9 bases separating them. CDR3 sequence: CASSQATPAYEQYF. The CDR3 DNA reads TGTGCCAGCAGCCAAGCTACCCCGGCCTACGAGCAGTACTTC.

Only one count was recorded for this clone. The genes are TRBV20-1 and TRBJ2-3; D gene ambiguous. This CDR3 contains 11 residues. In germline, CDR1 is DFQATT, CDR2 SNEGSKA (reference sequence). V was cut by 0 bases and J by 7 bases, with 5 bases left in between. CDR3 DNA: TGCAGTGCTAGAGATCATTATACGCAGTATTTT. Amino acids: CSARDHYTQYF.

This clone was detected a few times. The V and J genes are TRBV11-2 and TRBJ2-1, with 7 bases fitting TRBD1. The germline V gene has CDR1 SGHAT and CDR2 FQNNGV. This CDR3 is built from 15 residues. The J segment lost 15 bases and the V segment lost 5 bases, leaving 19 bases of the junction unmatched. CDR3 nucleotides: TGTGCCAGCAGCACGTACAGGAACAGGGGTGCTGGTCCGTTCTTC. Translated, it gives CASSTYRNRGAGPFF.

The chain is built from TRBV7-8 and TRBJ2-7, with 8 bases identical to TRBD2. The V gene's germline CDR1 is SGHVS and CDR2 FQNEAQ. With V trimmed by 0 bases and J by 3 bases, 7 bases remained unmatched. The CDR3 loop spans 16 amino acids. The chain's CDR3 is CASSLARAGGHYEQYF. The CDR3 DNA follows: TGTGCCAGCAGCTTAGCCAGGGCGGGGGGCCACTACGAGCAGTACTTC.

J is TRBJ2-3 and V is TRBV25-1; no clear D. Germline V gene sequence: CDR1 MGHDK, CDR2 SYGVNS. The germline V and J ends were trimmed by 8 bases and 0 bases, with 9 bases remaining between them. CDR3 length: 13 amino acids. The CDR3 DNA reads as TGTGCCAGCGCCCTCCGGAGCACAGATACGCAGTATTTT. It specifies CASALRSTDTQYF.

This CDR3 is CASSYSRGSTEAFF. As DNA, the CDR3 is TGTGCCAGCAGTTACTCCCGGGGTAGCACTGAAGCTTTCTTT. The chain joins TRBV6-5 to TRBJ1-1; D is undetermined. CDR3 size: 14 residues. Germline V gene sequence: CDR1 MNHEY, CDR2 SVGAGI. Trimming removed 0 bases from V and 4 bases from J, with 9 bases in between.

V is TRBV4-2 and J is TRBJ2-5; 11 bases line up with TRBD2. CDR3 length: 17 residues. V trimming: 3 bases; J trimming: 5 bases; junction bases outside the gene matches: 11. CDR1 LGHNA and CDR2 YNFKEQ come from the germline V gene. The CDR3 DNA follows: TGTGCCAGCAGCCAGAAGGAGAGTCGGACTAGCGGGGAGACCCAGTACTTC. It encodes CASSQKESRTSGETQYF.

The rearrangement joins TRBV4-1 to TRBJ2-7; tentative D call: TRBD2 (5 bases). Deletions cut 4 bases from V and 0 bases from J, with 7 bases between. The CDR3 runs 13 residues. From germline, CDR1 is MGHRA and CDR2 YSYEKL. The CDR3 DNA sequence: TGCGCCAGCAGCCCCGGGATCTCCTACGAGCAGTACTTC. Its translation is CASSPGISYEQYF.

The gene calls are TRBV19 and TRBJ2-3; 15 bases fit TRBD2. The germline gives CDR1 LNHDA, CDR2 SQIVND (reference sequence). There are 16 residues in the CDR3. With 6 bases clipped from V and 2 bases from J, the junction kept 3 bases outside the gene matches. The DNA of the CDR3 is TGTGCCAGTAGCGGACTAGCGGGGGGGTCCACAGATACGCAGTATTTT. Encoded protein: CASSGLAGGSTDTQYF.

The chain combines TRBV2 with TRBJ1-2; D uncertain. The CDR3 runs 14 residues. CDR1 and CDR2 (germline): SNHLY, FYNNEI. V was shortened by 1 base and J by 7 bases, with 13 bases between the two germline ends. The CDR3 sequence: CASSEVEGLGGYTF. In DNA form, the CDR3 reads TGTGCCAGCAGTGAAGTGGAGGGTCTGGGTGGCTACACCTTC. Drawing the rest from reference TRBV2 and TRBJ1-2, the complete variable domain is EPEVTQTPSHQVTQMGQEVILRCVPISNHLYFYWYRQILGQKVEFLVSFYNNEISEKSEIFDDQFSVERPDGSNFTLKIRSTKLEDSAMYFCASSEVEGLGGYTFGSGTRLTVV.

J is TRBJ2-7 and V is TRBV6-1, with 9 bases identical to TRBD1. CDR3 length: 16 residues. V lost 2 bases, J lost 5 bases, and 10 bases stayed unmatched. Germline lookup yields CDR1 MNHNS and CDR2 SASEGT. CDR3 DNA sequence: TGTGCCAGCAGTGAATCCGGGACAGGGCATTTTCACGAGCAGTACTTC. The encoded protein is CASSESGTGHFHEQYF.